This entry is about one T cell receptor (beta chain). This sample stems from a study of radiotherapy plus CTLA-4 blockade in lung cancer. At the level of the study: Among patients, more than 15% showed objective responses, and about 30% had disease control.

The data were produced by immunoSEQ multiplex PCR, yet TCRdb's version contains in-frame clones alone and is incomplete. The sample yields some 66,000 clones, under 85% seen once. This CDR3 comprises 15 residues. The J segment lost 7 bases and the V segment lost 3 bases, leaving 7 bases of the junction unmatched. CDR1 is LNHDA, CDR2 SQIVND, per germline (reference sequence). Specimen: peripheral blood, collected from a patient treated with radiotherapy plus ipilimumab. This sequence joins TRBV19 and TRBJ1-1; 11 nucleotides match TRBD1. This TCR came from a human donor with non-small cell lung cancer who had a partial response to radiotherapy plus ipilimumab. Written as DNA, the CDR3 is TGTGCCAGTAGTATTGGGGACAGGGGGATAGGTGAAGCTTTCTTT. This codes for CASSIGDRGIGEAFF.